The 11 T cell receptor beta chains below come from one sample, sequenced in a study of blood T cell repertoires in COVID-19 (dated by TCRdb to the early 2020s). Library preparation used the immunoSEQ multiplex PCR assay. Not all clones reach the TCRdb copy of this immuneACCESS table, which keeps in-frame sequences only. Checked studies attribute under half of the gap to unresolved V genes and leave the rest unexplained. The sample has 90,000 to 120,000 clones on record, about two thirds of them singletons. The leading ten clones occupy roughly 2% of the sample. The sequencing sample was made of peripheral blood. The receptors here all came from a woman between 40 and 50 years old with acute or convalescent COVID-19.

This clone was observed at least ten times. The chain carries TRBV5-1 and TRBJ1-1, with TRBD1 as a possible D gene (5 bases). Trimming took off 0 bases at V and 1 base at J, with 7 bases between the two ends. Germline V CDR1 and CDR2: SGHRS, YFSETQ. There are 14 residues in the CDR3. CDR3 loop: CASSLATANTEAFF. The CDR3 nucleotides are TGCGCCAGCAGCTTGGCGACAGCGAACACTGAAGCTTTCTTT.

The V and J genes are TRBV5-4 and TRBJ2-2; possibly TRBD2 for D (6 bases). This CDR3 region has 15 residues. V was shortened by 2 bases and J by 5 bases, with 13 bases between the two germline ends. Germline CDR1 SGHNT, CDR2 YYREEE (reference sequence). This chain's CDR3 is CASSFGGVSTGELFF. The CDR3 DNA follows: TGTGCCAGCAGCTTCGGGGGAGTGTCGACCGGGGAGCTGTTTTTT. The full variable domain, with the rest looked up from reference TRBV5-4 and TRBJ2-2, is ETGVTQSPTHLIKTRGQQVTLRCSSQSGHNTVSWYQQALGQGPQFIFQYYREEENGRGNFPPRFSGLQFPNYSSELNVNALELDDSALYLCASSFGGVSTGELFFGEGSRLTVL.

The rearrangement uses TRBV4-3 and TRBJ1-6, with D perhaps TRBD1 (6 bases). From germline, CDR1 is LGHNA and CDR2 YSLEER. The V end was cut by 5 bases, the J end by 10 bases, with 15 bases between. CDR3 size: 14 residues. CDR3 DNA sequence: TGCGCCAGCAGCGTGGACAGTGGCGGATCACCCCTCCACTTT. Translation: CASSVDSGGSPLHF.

This clone was recorded a few times. The chain recombines TRBV19 with TRBJ2-6, with 8 positions matching TRBD1. This CDR3 is built from 19 residues. The V gene's germline CDR1 is LNHDA and CDR2 SQIVND (reference sequence). J lost 0 bases, V lost 5 bases, and 12 bases had no gene match. The CDR3 DNA sequence: TGTGCCAGTAGTCAGAAGCCAGGGGGCGCCACCTCTGGGGCCAACGTCCTGACTTTC. This sequence encodes CASSQKPGGATSGANVLTF.

The chain carries TRBV3-1 (or the pseudogene TRBV3-2) and TRBJ2-7; 10 nucleotides line up with TRBD2. The CDR3 is 15 amino acids. Germline CDR1 and CDR2: LGHDT and YNNKEL (reference sequence). Germline trimming cut 5 bases from V and 6 bases from J; bases unmatched to any gene: 10. The chain's CDR3 is CASSLAGTSAAEQYF. DNA for the CDR3: TGTGCCAGCAGCTTAGCCGGGACTAGCGCGGCCGAGCAGTACTTC.

This clone was picked up a small number of times. The chain employs TRBV10-3 and TRBJ2-7; a weak D match, TRBD1 (5 bases). In germline, CDR1 is ENHRY, CDR2 SYGVKD. The length of the CDR3 is 13 residues. The V gene lost 3 bases and the J gene lost 2 bases, with 8 bases spanning the gap. CDR3 region: CAISEGVAYEQYF. The CDR3 DNA sequence: TGTGCCATCAGTGAAGGGGTAGCCTACGAGCAGTACTTC.

In this sample, this clone is large. V gene TRBV2 combines with J gene TRBJ1-5; 10 nucleotides agree with TRBD1. The CDR3 sequence is 16 residues long. Germline V gene sequence: CDR1 SNHLY, CDR2 FYNNEI. V lost 5 bases to trimming and J lost 5 bases; unmatched junction nucleotides: 9. The CDR3 loop reads CASSHTGTGADQPQHF. CDR3 coding DNA: TGTGCCAGCAGTCATACCGGGACAGGGGCTGATCAGCCCCAGCATTTT. Together with reference TRBV2 and TRBJ1-5, the CDR3 gives the full variable domain: EPEVTQTPSHQVTQMGQEVILRCVPISNHLYFYWYRQILGQKVEFLVSFYNNEISEKSEIFDDQFSVERPDGSNFTLKIRSTKLEDSAMYFCASSHTGTGADQPQHFGDGTRLSIL.

The chain uses TRBV6-5 and TRBJ1-6; 7 bases match TRBD1. Trimming cost V 7 bases and J 5 bases; bases outside gene matches: 8. The CDR3 loop spans 15 amino acids. Germline CDR1 is MNHEY and CDR2 is SVGAGI. The CDR3: CASTTGTADNSPLHF. CDR3 DNA: TGTGCCAGCACAACCGGGACAGCCGATAATTCACCCCTCCACTTT.

The chain recombines TRBV10-3 with TRBJ1-2, with 7 nucleotides matching TRBD1. CDR3 length: 14 residues. Unmatched junction bases numbered 6, after V lost 5 bases and J lost 3 bases. From germline, CDR1 is ENHRY and CDR2 SYGVKD. CDR3 residues: CAISRQGSDYGYTF. CDR3 nucleotide sequence: TGTGCCATCAGTAGACAGGGATCGGACTATGGCTACACCTTC.

The chain employs TRBV6-5 and TRBJ1-4; D is perhaps TRBD1 (6 bases). V dropped 6 bases and J dropped 3 bases, with 14 bases sitting between them. The CDR3 has 15 residues. Germline values: CDR1 MNHEY, CDR2 SVGAGI. CDR3 in DNA: TGTGCCAGCAGAAGCGTAACAGGGTCTAATGAAAAACTGTTTTTT. Its protein is CASRSVTGSNEKLFF.

The CDR3 region has the DNA TGTGCCAGCAGCCCGGGACAGTACCAAGAGACCCAGTACTTC. Translated, it gives CASSPGQYQETQYF. The V call is TRBV7-9, the J call TRBJ2-5, with 7 positions matching TRBD1. The CDR3 has 14 residues. Unmatched junction bases numbered 3, after V lost 5 bases and J lost 0 bases. Germline lookup yields CDR1 SEHNR and CDR2 FQNEAQ (reference sequence).